The entry below gives a single T cell receptor beta chain sequence along with its context. These data are taken from a study of blood T cell repertoires in COVID-19. Study summary: Samples representing acute and convalescent COVID-19 were sourced from the United States, Italy and Spain. PBMCs, B-cell-depleted T cells, or T cells were the source of the cDNA or gDNA that made up the material.

As originally analysed: Researchers report that nucleated cell counts were estimated from reference gene primer amplification. The data were produced by immunoSEQ multiplex PCR, yet TCRdb's version contains in-frame clones alone and is incomplete. V and J calls and clone size are those listed in that table; D and trimming were worked out from the DNA. The sample has around 390,000 clones, around 87% seen once. The junction had 9 bases not matched to a gene; V was cut back by 3 bases and J by 1 base. Germline V gives CDR1 ENHRY, CDR2 SYGVKD. CDR3 size: 17 residues. Which cohort a participant joined came from the clinical history participants gave.

The chain joins TRBV10-3 to TRBJ2-7, with TRBD1 matching 10 bases. Sequencing was carried out using PBMCs or T cells enriched from blood (not recorded which). The sequence was obtained from a woman aged 45 to 65 who had recovered from COVID-19. The CDR3 here is CAISETADRGSSYEQYF. Written as DNA, the CDR3 is TGTGCCATCAGTGAAACCGCGGACAGGGGGAGTTCCTACGAGCAGTACTTC.